This T cell receptor (beta chain) derives from a study of yellow fever vaccine responses in identical twins. Study results and caveats: Convergence reportedly seemed to mark part of the twins' vaccine T cell response, with personalization marking the rest.

The CDR3 loop spans 15 amino acids. Germline CDR1 is LGHDT and CDR2 is YNNKEL (reference sequence). Trimming removed 2 bases at V and 6 bases at J, with 13 bases between. About this clonotype: Its target is unknown.

TCRdb independently ran MiXCR on the RT-PCR reads; one entry per CDR3 protein. The sample has about 9,000 distinct CDR3 sequences; approximately 80% are singletons. V usage is TRBV3-1 and J usage is TRBJ2-2, with D hard to call. This clonotype was sampled from a woman aged 18-29 years who received the yellow fever vaccine. The sample consisted of T cells from blood (PBMCs), unsorted or a sorted subset (not recorded which), taken before or after yellow fever vaccination (not recorded which). The CDR3, as DNA: TGTGCCAGCAGCCAATTAGTAGCCCGGGCCGGGGAGCTGTTTTTT. As protein: CASSQLVARAGELFF.